A single sample is the source of the 6 T cell receptor beta chains below, sequenced in a study of early T cells in non-severe SARS-CoV-2 infection. TCRdb fed the 5' RACE reads into MiXCR, producing one record per CDR3 protein. There are tens of thousands of distinct CDR3 sequences in the sample; 3.5% to 5% occur only once, and around 5.6% lies in the top ten. The sequencing sample was made of whole blood. The receptor set was obtained from an adult who was a healthcare worker with PCR-confirmed SARS-CoV-2 infection or an uninfected control (not recorded which).

In this sample, this clonotype turned up many times. The CDR3 nucleotides are TGTGCCACCAGGCCCTCGAGGGGCTCTGAAGCTTTCTTT. Translating gives CATRPSRGSEAFF. V and J are TRBV24-1 and TRBJ1-1; D might be TRBD1 (5 bases). The CDR3 is 13 residues long. Germline values: CDR1 KGHDR, CDR2 SFDVKD. V lost 7 bases and J 6 bases, leaving 14 bases between the germline ends.

In this sample, this clonotype is medium-sized. This chain connects TRBV7-9 to TRBJ2-3, with 12 bases fitting TRBD1. This CDR3 contains 16 residues. Trimming removed 1 base from V and 6 bases from J; junction bases left unmatched: 5. Germline V gene lookup returns CDR1 SEHNR and CDR2 FQNEAQ (reference sequence). The CDR3 coding sequence is TGTGCCAGCAGCTTAGGGGACAGGGGGCTAAGGGATACGCAGTATTTT. It specifies CASSLGDRGLRDTQYF.

The table lists this clonotype with many counts. The chain couples TRBV7-2 to TRBJ1-4; 9 nucleotides align to TRBD1. Trimming cost V 1 base and J 0 bases; bases outside gene matches: 15. Germline V gene data show CDR1 as SGHTA and CDR2 as FQGNSA. The CDR3 contains 21 residues. The CDR3 is CASSLEGYRTGEEATNEKLFF. In DNA, the CDR3 is TGTGCCAGCAGCTTAGAAGGTTATAGGACAGGGGAAGAAGCAACTAATGAAAAACTGTTTTTT.

This clonotype was seen ten or more times. The chain joins TRBV18 to TRBJ1-3; maybe TRBD1 (5 bases). Germline loops: CDR1 KGHSH, CDR2 LQKENI. This CDR3 has 17 residues. With 5 bases removed from V and 2 bases from J, the gap between germline ends came to 19 bases. The CDR3 bases are TGTGCCAGCTCAACAGGAGGAAAGGGGAAAGCTGGAAACACCATATATTTT. It specifies CASSTGGKGKAGNTIYF.

Of note for this clonotype: A much more abundant neighbour one base away suggests this may be a read error. The V gene is TRBV12-3 or TRBV12-4, the J gene TRBJ1-4; perhaps TRBD1 as D (5 bases). V was shortened by 4 bases and J by 7 bases, with 16 bases between the two germline ends. The CDR3 loop spans 15 amino acids. CDR3 in amino acids: CASSSKTVAREKLFF. DNA for the CDR3: TGTGCCAGCAGTTCCAAGACAGTTGCCCGTGAAAAACTGTTTTTT.

This clonotype was recorded at least ten times. The chain has TRBV12-3 or TRBV12-4 and TRBJ1-2, with 7 bases identical to TRBD1. CDR3 length equals 17 residues. J gave up 8 bases and V 11 bases, and 26 bases lay outside the gene matches. The CDR3 spells CAVGGDSTGRRYLGYTF. CDR3 DNA sequence: TGTGCCGTGGGGGGAGATTCGACAGGGCGTCGGTACTTAGGCTACACCTTC.